A selection of T cell receptor beta chains follows, all from one sample in a study of post-analysis software for immune sequencing data. A single record per CDR3 protein comes from TCRdb applying MiXCR to the PCR reads. The table includes hundreds of thousands of distinct CDR3 sequences, approximately 57% detected once. The specimen sequenced was blood. The receptor source for this set is a girl under 18 with multiple sclerosis. Both conserved end residues are part of each CDR3. A D gene is named only where the DNA matches it firmly. Size tells how often a clone was seen (once, few, many) or the class of an expanded clone, and some rows leave it out.

J gene,D gene,clone size,V gene,CDR3 protein,CDR3 DNA
TRBJ2-5,TRBD2,many,TRBV20-1,CSARPSGRARETQYF,TGCAGTGCTAGACCTAGCGGGAGGGCCCGTGAGACCCAGTACTTC
TRBJ2-1,TRBD1,few,TRBV5-1,CASSPIRQGSYNEQFF,TGCGCCAGCAGCCCGATCAGACAGGGGTCCTACAATGAGCAGTTCTTC
TRBJ2-7,-,few,TRBV11-2,CASIGVSYEQYF,TGTGCCAGTATCGGGGTTTCCTACGAGCAGTACTTC
TRBJ2-1,TRBD2,-,TRBV5-4,CASSPGTSASNEQFF,TGTGCCAGCAGCCCCGGGACTAGCGCATCCAATGAGCAGTTCTTC
TRBJ2-5,-,few,TRBV4-2,CASSQDVDAPYQETQYF,TGTGCCAGCAGCCAAGATGTAGACGCTCCGTACCAAGAGACCCAGTACTTC
TRBJ2-7,TRBD1,few,TRBV29-1,CSASGGETYEQYF,TGCAGCGCCTCAGGGGGTGAAACCTACGAGCAGTACTTC
TRBJ2-7,-,-,TRBV10-1,CASSGFRDMGSYEQYF,TGCGCCAGCAGTGGATTCCGGGACATGGGCTCCTACGAGCAGTACTTC
TRBJ2-7,-,-,TRBV10-3,CAISERAWNYEQYF,TGTGCCATCAGTGAACGAGCTTGGAACTACGAGCAGTACTTC
TRBJ2-1,-,few,TRBV20-1,CSAQPFDWNNEQFF,TGCAGTGCTCAACCATTCGACTGGAACAATGAGCAGTTCTTC
TRBJ1-5,TRBD1,few,TRBV6-1,CASRQGLNQPQHF,TGTGCCAGCCGACAGGGGCTCAATCAGCCCCAGCATTTT
TRBJ2-7,TRBD1,-,TRBV7-3,CASSPRTGLEGQQYF,TGTGCCAGCAGCCCTCGGACAGGGCTTGAGGGGCAGCAGTACTTC
TRBJ1-2,TRBD1,-,TRBV5-1,CASSPGEGGYGGYTF,TGCGCCAGCAGCCCCGGGGAAGGGGGCTATGGTGGCTACACCTTC
TRBJ1-5,-,-,TRBV7-9,CASSLESDQPQHF,TGTGCCAGCAGCTTAGAGTCAGATCAGCCCCAGCATTTT
TRBJ1-5,-,-,TRBV6-6,CASSYEGRDNQPQHF,TGTGCCAGCAGTTACGAGGGACGGGACAATCAGCCCCAGCATTTT
TRBJ2-6,TRBD2,once,TRBV5-1,CASSLDPSGTRGIGANVLTF,TGCGCCAGCAGCTTGGATCCTAGCGGGACCCGGGGGATTGGGGCCAACGTCCTGACTTTC
TRBJ1-4,-,-,TRBV29-1,CSVVSSSNDKLFF,TGCAGCGTTGTTAGCTCAAGTAATGACAAACTGTTTTTT
TRBJ2-5,TRBD2,-,TRBV20-1,CSARAPASGRAMETQYF,TGCAGTGCTAGAGCCCCCGCTAGCGGGAGGGCCATGGAGACCCAGTACTTC
TRBJ2-3,-,-,TRBV10-3,CAIRVATGTDTQYF,TGTGCCATCAGGGTCGCAACCGGAACAGATACGCAGTATTTT
TRBJ2-1,-,few,TRBV10-3,CAIAGQSNEQFF,TGTGCCATAGCGGGACAGAGCAATGAGCAGTTCTTC
TRBJ2-7,-,-,TRBV12-3/TRBV12-4,CASSQASSGAYEQYF,TGTGCCAGCAGCCAGGCATCCAGCGGAGCCTACGAGCAGTACTTC
TRBJ2-7,-,-,TRBV28,CASSLWGHGYEQYF,TGTGCCAGCAGTTTGTGGGGACACGGATACGAGCAGTACTTC
TRBJ2-1,-,-,TRBV5-1,CASRLDYNEQFF,TGCGCCAGCCGCCTCGACTACAATGAGCAGTTCTTC
TRBJ2-1,TRBD2,few,TRBV27,CASSLSWTSGGPPRYNEQFF,TGTGCCAGCAGTTTATCCTGGACTAGCGGAGGTCCCCCCCGCTACAATGAGCAGTTCTTC
TRBJ1-1,-,-,TRBV3-1,CASSNFGTEAFF,TGTGCCAGCAGTAACTTCGGGACTGAAGCTTTCTTT
TRBJ2-3,-,-,TRBV7-9,CASSLEGAVTDAQYF,TGTGCCAGCAGCTTAGAAGGGGCGGTGACAGATGCGCAGTATTTT
TRBJ2-1,TRBD2,-,TRBV2,CASSLGTSGGAFNEQFF,TGTGCCAGCAGCCTCGGGACTAGCGGGGGGGCTTTCAATGAGCAGTTCTTC
TRBJ1-1,-,-,TRBV5-1,CASSLGQGWTEAFF,TGCGCCAGCAGCTTGGGGCAGGGGTGGACTGAAGCTTTCTTT
TRBJ2-1,-,-,TRBV12-3/TRBV12-4,CASQATLGSYNEQFF,TGTGCCAGCCAAGCGACCCTGGGCTCCTACAATGAGCAGTTCTTC
TRBJ2-6,-,-,TRBV15,CATSRERGSGANVLTF,TGTGCCACCAGCAGAGAAAGGGGCTCTGGGGCCAACGTCCTGACTTTC
TRBJ2-7,-,few,TRBV12-3/TRBV12-4,CANSSHGSDEQYF,TGTGCCAACAGCTCACACGGTAGTGACGAGCAGTACTTC
TRBJ2-6,-,-,TRBV12-3/TRBV12-4,CASSFRGPGANVLTF,TGTGCCAGCAGTTTCCGGGGGCCTGGGGCCAACGTCCTGACTTTC
TRBJ2-6,-,-,TRBV3-1,CASSNGQMTTGANVLTF,TGTGCCAGCAGCAACGGACAGATGACTACTGGGGCCAACGTCCTGACTTTC
TRBJ2-7,-,once,TRBV5-1,CASSWNGANEQYF,TGCGCCAGCAGCTGGAATGGGGCCAACGAGCAGTACTTC
TRBJ2-5,TRBD2,-,TRBV3-1,CASSGNLAGVKETQYF,TGTGCCAGCAGCGGGAACTTAGCGGGAGTAAAAGAGACCCAGTACTTC
TRBJ1-1,-,-,TRBV12-3/TRBV12-4,CASRRSGTVNTEAFF,TGTGCCAGCAGACGCTCCGGGACGGTGAACACTGAAGCTTTCTTT
TRBJ2-1,TRBD2,-,TRBV20-1,CSARDLVVLAGEQFF,TGCAGTGCTAGAGATCTCGTCGTCCTAGCGGGGGAGCAGTTCTTC
TRBJ2-1,TRBD1,-,TRBV12-3/TRBV12-4,CASSRQGYGDNEQFF,TGTGCCAGCAGTAGACAGGGATACGGGGACAATGAGCAGTTCTTC
TRBJ2-7,TRBD2,few,TRBV20-1,CSARDLSGDSYEQYF,TGCAGTGCTAGAGATTTAAGCGGGGACTCCTACGAGCAGTACTTC
TRBJ2-3,-,-,TRBV20-1,CSASGSTTQYF,TGCAGTGCTTCGGGATCCACGACGCAGTATTTT
TRBJ2-2,-,-,TRBV28,CASSSWAGGTGELFF,TGTGCCAGCAGTTCCTGGGCAGGAGGCACCGGGGAGCTGTTTTTT
TRBJ2-3,TRBD1,once,TRBV5-1,CASSLAGTGPLTDTQYF,TGCGCCAGCAGCTTGGCTGGGACAGGGCCGCTCACAGATACGCAGTATTTT
TRBJ2-7,-,-,TRBV12-3/TRBV12-4,CASSRREVSSEQYF,TGTGCCAGCAGCCGAAGGGAGGTCTCGAGCGAGCAGTACTTC
TRBJ2-7,TRBD1,few,TRBV5-1,CASSSRGTGTYEQYF,TGCGCCAGCTCCTCGCGAGGGACAGGGACCTACGAGCAGTACTTC
TRBJ2-7,-,-,TRBV2,CASSAGVSSYNEQYF,TGTGCCAGCAGTGCGGGGGTATCCTCCTACAATGAGCAGTACTTC
TRBJ2-5,TRBD2,few,TRBV5-1,CASSLSSGGPQETQYF,TGCGCCAGCAGCTTGTCGAGCGGGGGGCCCCAAGAGACCCAGTACTTC
TRBJ1-2,-,-,TRBV29-1,CSVAAGAQPANYGYTF,TGCAGCGTTGCGGCTGGGGCACAGCCAGCTAACTATGGCTACACCTTC
TRBJ2-7,-,-,TRBV5-1,CASSLRAGVSYEQYF,TGCGCCAGCAGCTTAAGAGCCGGTGTCTCCTACGAGCAGTACTTC
TRBJ2-7,TRBD1,few,TRBV5-1,CASSKVTGTGTYEQYF,TGCGCCAGCAGCAAAGTAACCGGGACAGGGACCTACGAGCAGTACTTC
TRBJ2-3,-,-,TRBV2,CASRTLGRGFTDTQYF,TGTGCCAGCAGGACCTTGGGGCGGGGTTTCACAGATACGCAGTATTTT
TRBJ2-7,-,-,TRBV6-5,CASSYSWAGVSYEQYF,TGTGCCAGCAGTTACTCGTGGGCAGGGGTTTCCTACGAGCAGTACTTC
TRBJ2-7,TRBD1,-,TRBV19,CASSPTGGLDEQYF,TGTGCCAGTAGTCCGACAGGGGGCCTAGACGAGCAGTACTTC
TRBJ1-4,-,few,TRBV7-9,CASSLGSTNEKLFF,TGTGCCAGCAGCTTAGGATCAACTAATGAAAAACTGTTTTTT
TRBJ2-3,TRBD2,few,TRBV7-3,CASSPEEAGVLSSTDTQYF,TGTGCCAGCAGCCCCGAGGAAGCGGGGGTGCTATCTAGCACAGATACGCAGTATTTT
TRBJ2-7,TRBD1,-,TRBV9,CASSVRDSASYEQYF,TGTGCCAGCAGCGTAAGGGACAGCGCTTCCTACGAGCAGTACTTC
TRBJ2-7,-,-,TRBV5-1,CASSLYSTNTYEQYF,TGCGCCAGCAGCTTGTACAGTACCAATACCTACGAGCAGTACTTC